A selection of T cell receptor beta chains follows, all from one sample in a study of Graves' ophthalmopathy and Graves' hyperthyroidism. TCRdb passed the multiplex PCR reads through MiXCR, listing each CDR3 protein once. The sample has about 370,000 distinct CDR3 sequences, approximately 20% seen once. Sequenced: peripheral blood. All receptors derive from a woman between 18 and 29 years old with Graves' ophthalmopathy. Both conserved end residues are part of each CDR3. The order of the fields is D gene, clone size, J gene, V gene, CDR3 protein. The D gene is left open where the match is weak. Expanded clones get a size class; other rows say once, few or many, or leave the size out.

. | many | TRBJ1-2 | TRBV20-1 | CSAPDRVYGYTF
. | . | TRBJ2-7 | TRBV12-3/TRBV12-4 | CASSLIAGTNTYEQYF
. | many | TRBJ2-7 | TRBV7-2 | CASSLGRGVDEQYF
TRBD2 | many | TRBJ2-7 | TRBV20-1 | CSALLAVSSYEQYF
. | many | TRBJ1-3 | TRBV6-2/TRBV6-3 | CASSYNDRDSGNTIYF
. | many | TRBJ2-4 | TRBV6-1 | CASRNGRDRKNIQYF
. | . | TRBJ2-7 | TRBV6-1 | CASSMGAGPYEQYF
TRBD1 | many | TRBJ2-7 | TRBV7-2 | CASAPGTGDEQYF
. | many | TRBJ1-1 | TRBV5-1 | CASSLMGRIEAFF
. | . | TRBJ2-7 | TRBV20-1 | CSASVWVTGEQYF
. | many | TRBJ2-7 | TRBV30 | CAWSVVDNEQYF
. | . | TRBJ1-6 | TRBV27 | CASSSLTDRQWSPLHF
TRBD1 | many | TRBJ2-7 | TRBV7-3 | CASSLRPTGDYYEQYF
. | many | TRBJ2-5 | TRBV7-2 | CASSLAGAETQYF
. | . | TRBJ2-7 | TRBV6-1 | CASNLSGAGEQYF
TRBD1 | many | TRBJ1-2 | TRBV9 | CASNGQGVNYGYTF
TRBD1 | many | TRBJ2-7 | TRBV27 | CASYGTGDYEQYF
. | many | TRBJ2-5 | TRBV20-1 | CSARDGQETQYF
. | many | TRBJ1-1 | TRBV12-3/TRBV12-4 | CASSFRNRRNTEAFF
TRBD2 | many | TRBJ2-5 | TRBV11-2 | CASSLEDWASGGPWDSPQYF
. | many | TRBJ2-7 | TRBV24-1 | CATSVEGRSYEQYF
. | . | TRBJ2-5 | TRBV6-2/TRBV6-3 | CASSSIRVGQETQYF
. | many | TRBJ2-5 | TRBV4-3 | CASSRRQKETQYF
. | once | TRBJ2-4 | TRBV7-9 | CASSHLSGLGIQYF
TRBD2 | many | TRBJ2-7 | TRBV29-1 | CSATPPGLSHYEQYF
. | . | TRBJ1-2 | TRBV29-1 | CSVESPSYGYTF
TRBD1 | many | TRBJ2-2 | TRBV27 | CASSGTGDRELFF
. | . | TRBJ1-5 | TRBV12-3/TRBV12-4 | CASGDPDRGNQPQHF
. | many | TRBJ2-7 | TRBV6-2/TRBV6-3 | CASSYGPAYEQYF
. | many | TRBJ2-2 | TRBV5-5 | CASKAGNTGELFF
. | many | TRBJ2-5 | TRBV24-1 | CATSDPGETQYF
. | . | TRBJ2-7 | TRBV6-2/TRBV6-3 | CASKDYGNEQYF
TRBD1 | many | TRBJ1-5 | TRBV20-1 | CSAEGQGLNQPQHF
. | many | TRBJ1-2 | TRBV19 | CASTVGGVHPYGYTF
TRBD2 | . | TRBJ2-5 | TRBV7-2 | CASSGRLAGREETQYF
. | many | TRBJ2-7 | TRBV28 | CASSGGGSYEQYF
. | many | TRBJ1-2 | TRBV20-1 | CSATTPTGSYTF
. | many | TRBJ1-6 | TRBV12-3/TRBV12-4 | CASSPKGGGGSSYNSPLHF
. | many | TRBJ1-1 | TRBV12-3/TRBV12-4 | CASSFLENTEAFF
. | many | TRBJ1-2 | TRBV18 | CASSGDGYTF
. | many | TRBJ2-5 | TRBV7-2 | CASSLAEGVETQYF
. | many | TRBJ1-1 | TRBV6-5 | CASSYRRGLIPEAFF
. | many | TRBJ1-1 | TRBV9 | CASSVESEAFF
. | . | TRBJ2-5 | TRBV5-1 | CASSTGTFQETQYF
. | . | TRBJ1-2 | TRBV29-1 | CSVEDRIGYGYTF
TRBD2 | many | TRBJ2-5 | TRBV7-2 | CASSSPGGHQETQYF
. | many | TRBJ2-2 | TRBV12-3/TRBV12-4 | CASSFPGTATGELFF
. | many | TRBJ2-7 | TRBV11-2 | CASSSGTGYEQYF
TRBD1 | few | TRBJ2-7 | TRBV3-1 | CASSQQGAYEQYF